These T cell receptor beta chains were read from a single sample in a study of blood T cells in healthy people across ages. TCRdb analysed the 5' RACE reads with MiXCR anew, one entry per CDR3 protein. The top ten hold approximately 10% of the sample, which has approximately 1.5 million distinct CDR3 sequences, 30% to 35% seen once. Sequenced input: blood. The receptors stem from a woman younger than 45 in good health. Both conserved end residues are part of each CDR3. The D gene is left open where the match is weak. The listing skips clone size in some rows; elsewhere it reads once, few, many or a size class.

v_call	d_call	clone_size	j_call	cdr3_aa	cdr3_nt
TRBV7-2	TRBD1	few	TRBJ2-5	CASSPVGTGTGETQYF	TGTGCCAGCAGCCCGGTCGGGACAGGGACTGGAGAGACCCAGTACTTC
TRBV9	.	.	TRBJ1-5	CANSAWGGVQPQHF	TGTGCCAACAGTGCCTGGGGAGGGGTTCAGCCCCAGCATTTT
TRBV6-5	.	few	TRBJ2-2	CASSYTGPGGELFF	TGTGCCAGCAGTTACACCGGCCCGGGAGGGGAGCTGTTTTTT
TRBV7-2	TRBD1	.	TRBJ2-1	CASSNAGTGNNEQFF	TGTGCCAGCAGCAATGCAGGGACAGGGAACAATGAGCAGTTCTTC
TRBV27	.	.	TRBJ1-2	CASSLTSTANYGYTF	TGTGCCAGCAGCCTTACTTCCACAGCTAACTATGGCTACACCTTC
TRBV20-1	.	.	TRBJ2-1	CSARVGRAEVYNERFF	TGCAGTGCTAGAGTTGGCCGGGCGGAGGTCTACAATGAGCGGTTCTTC
TRBV20-1	TRBD2	few	TRBJ2-7	CSARASGAAEQYF	TGCAGTGCTAGAGCTAGCGGGGCCGCCGAGCAGTACTTC
TRBV12-3/TRBV12-4	.	once	TRBJ2-5	CASSLWGPGETQYF	TGTGCCAGCAGTTTATGGGGGCCCGGAGAGACCCAGTACTTC
TRBV4-1	TRBD2	many	TRBJ2-1	CASSQDQVGLAVNNEQFF	TGCGCCAGCAGCCAAGATCAGGTTGGACTAGCGGTCAACAATGAGCAGTTCTTC
TRBV20-1	.	.	TRBJ2-3	CSAHSHPRVTDTQYF	TGCAGTGCCCATTCCCATCCCCGGGTCACAGATACGCAGTATTTT
TRBV4-1	.	.	TRBJ2-2	CASSQDPATGTGELFF	TGCGCCAGCAGCCAAGATCCAGCAACGGGCACCGGGGAGCTGTTTTTT
TRBV5-1	TRBD2	.	TRBJ2-7	CASSLGARGGDYEQYF	TGCGCCAGCAGCTTGGGGGCGCGGGGGGGTGATTACGAGCAGTACTTC
TRBV7-2	.	few	TRBJ2-1	CASSRLVRYNEQFF	TGTGCCAGCAGCCGCCTCGTTAGGTACAATGAGCAGTTCTTC
TRBV20-1	.	few	TRBJ2-1	CSALPGLRTEQFF	TGCAGTGCCCTTCCGGGATTAAGGACGGAGCAGTTCTTC